This entry lists 6 T cell receptor beta chains sequenced from one sample in a study of beta chain features in type 1 diabetes. Sequencing targeted expressed TCRB transcripts, as all isolated RNA had been reverse transcribed. Sequencing was performed with immunoSEQ multiplex PCR; in TCRdb, only in-frame clones are kept and a portion is missing. The sample lists about 900,000 clones; about a sixth were seen once. Sequenced input: naive CD4+ T cells from blood. These receptors came from a woman younger than 35 in good health.

The rearrangement links TRBV9 to TRBJ2-1; 9 bases map to TRBD1. The CDR3 extends over 13 amino acids. Germline V lookup: CDR1 SGDLS, CDR2 YYNGEE. V shed 0 bases, J shed 14 bases, and the junction held 6 bases outside the gene matches. The CDR3 coding sequence is TGTGCCAGCAGCGTAGCTATTGGGGACAGGGAGTTCTTC. Translation: CASSVAIGDREFF.

Only a few counts were recorded for this clone. The chain couples TRBV2 to TRBJ1-4, with TRBD1 matching 7 bases. The CDR3 spans 15 residues. Germline values: CDR1 SNHLY, CDR2 FYNNEI. The V segment lost 5 bases and the J segment 7 bases; nucleotides outside the gene matches: 10. The CDR3 loop reads CASSRRQGGGEKLFF. The CDR3 bases are TGTGCCAGCAGTAGGAGACAGGGAGGAGGTGAAAAACTGTTTTTT.

This sequence joins TRBV11-2 and TRBJ2-2; a possible D gene is TRBD1 (6 bases). The CDR3 contains 16 residues. Germline V CDR1 and CDR2: SGHAT, FQNNGV. V lost 5 bases, J lost 3 bases, and 16 bases lay in between. The CDR3 DNA reads as TGTGCCAGCAGCCGGCCTCAGGGGAAGTACACCGGGGAGCTGTTTTTT. This translates into CASSRPQGKYTGELFF.

This clone appeared a few times. The chain links TRBV7-9 to TRBJ2-7; D perhaps matches TRBD2 (6 bases). The CDR3 totals 15 residues. The V end was cut by 1 base, the J end by 3 bases, with 13 bases between. The germline V gene has CDR1 SEHNR and CDR2 FQNEAQ (reference sequence). As DNA, the CDR3 is TGTGCCAGCAGCTTAGGGGGACTCCTTCGCTACGAGCAGTACTTC. This translates into CASSLGGLLRYEQYF. Looking up the rest from reference TRBV7-9 and TRBJ2-7 gives the full variable domain: DTGVSQNPRHKITKRGQNVTFRCDPISEHNRLYWYRQTLGQGPEFLTYFQNEAQLEKSRLLSDRFSAERPKGSFSTLEIQRTEQGDSAMYLCASSLGGLLRYEQYFGPGTRLTVT.

V and J are TRBV5-6 and TRBJ2-3; D call uncertain. V dropped 0 bases and J dropped 3 bases, with 17 bases sitting between them. The CDR3 has 17 residues. CDR1 is SGHDT, CDR2 YYEEEE, per germline. The CDR3 sequence: CASSLVRDTEVTDTQYF. The CDR3 DNA follows: TGTGCCAGCAGCTTGGTGCGAGACACCGAGGTGACAGATACGCAGTATTTT.

CDR3 sequence: CASSLIRDRETQYF. In nucleotides, the CDR3 is TGTGCCAGCAGCTTGATACGGGACAGGGAGACCCAGTACTTC. The chain carries TRBV5-4 and TRBJ2-5, with TRBD1 matching over 8 bases. CDR3 length equals 14 residues. Germline V CDR1 and CDR2: SGHNT, YYREEE (reference sequence). The junction had 4 bases not matched to a gene; V was cut back by 1 base and J by 5 bases.